These T cell receptor beta chains were read from a single sample in a study of shared clonotypes between healthy human individuals. Assay: immunoSEQ multiplex PCR; the TCRdb copy retains only in-frame clones and omits some. The sample yields about 580,000 clones, roughly 98% seen once. The specimen was naive CD8+ T cells sorted from blood. Receptor source: a man aged 30-40 years in good health. The CDR3 runs from the conserved cysteine through the conserved F or W. Fields, in order: J gene, D gene, clone size, V gene, CDR3 DNA, CDR3 protein. A D gene is named only where the DNA matches it firmly. Expanded clones get a size class; other rows say once, few or many, or leave the size out.

j_gene: TRBJ1-1; d_gene: TRBD1; abundance: -; v_gene: TRBV7-8; CDR3nt: TGTGCCAGCAGCTTAAGGACAGGGGTAGGAGCTGAAGCTTTCTTT; CDR3aa: CASSLRTGVGAEAFF
j_gene: TRBJ2-7; d_gene: -; abundance: -; v_gene: TRBV12-2; CDR3nt: TGTGCAAGTCGCTTAGGGGACAGGGCCCCCTACGAGCAGTACTTC; CDR3aa: CASRLGDRAPYEQYF
j_gene: TRBJ1-5; d_gene: -; abundance: -; v_gene: TRBV28; CDR3nt: TGTGCCAGCAGTCCCCGGCGGGGGGGCGCCAATCAGCCCCAGCATTTT; CDR3aa: CASSPRRGGANQPQHF
j_gene: TRBJ1-5; d_gene: TRBD1; abundance: -; v_gene: TRBV15; CDR3nt: TGTGCCACCAGCACCCACGGGACAGATCAGCCCCAGCATTTT; CDR3aa: CATSTHGTDQPQHF
j_gene: TRBJ2-7; d_gene: TRBD2; abundance: once; v_gene: TRBV10-3; CDR3nt: TGTGCCATCAGTGAGGGGGGAGGGGCTTTGTACGAGCAGTACTTC; CDR3aa: CAISEGGGALYEQYF
j_gene: TRBJ1-1; d_gene: -; abundance: -; v_gene: TRBV29-1; CDR3nt: TGCAGCGTAGAGGACAGACTGAACACTGAAGCTTTCTTT; CDR3aa: CSVEDRLNTEAFF
j_gene: TRBJ2-3; d_gene: -; abundance: -; v_gene: TRBV18; CDR3nt: TGTGCCAGCTCACCAACCCCAGATACGCAGTATTTT; CDR3aa: CASSPTPDTQYF
j_gene: TRBJ2-1; d_gene: -; abundance: once; v_gene: TRBV18; CDR3nt: TGTGCCAGCTCGGTCGGAGGGGGATACAATGAGCAGTTCTTC; CDR3aa: CASSVGGGYNEQFF
j_gene: TRBJ2-1; d_gene: -; abundance: -; v_gene: TRBV4-2; CDR3nt: TGTGCCAGCAGCCATAACCCCCAACGTGGGAGCCCCCTGTACAATGAGCAGTTCTTC; CDR3aa: CASSHNPQRGSPLYNEQFF
j_gene: TRBJ2-5; d_gene: TRBD2; abundance: -; v_gene: TRBV27; CDR3nt: TGTGCCAGCAGTCCGCACCTACTAGCGGGAGTTGAGACCCAGTACTTC; CDR3aa: CASSPHLLAGVETQYF
j_gene: TRBJ2-7; d_gene: -; abundance: -; v_gene: TRBV7-9; CDR3nt: TGTGCCGCCGGGGATGACGAGCAGTACTTC; CDR3aa: CAAGDDEQYF
j_gene: TRBJ2-3; d_gene: -; abundance: once; v_gene: TRBV7-2; CDR3nt: TGTGCCAGCAGCTTTAGGGCAGATACGCAGTATTTT; CDR3aa: CASSFRADTQYF
j_gene: TRBJ2-1; d_gene: -; abundance: -; v_gene: TRBV10-1; CDR3nt: TGCGCCAGCAGTGAGTCGGGCGGCACTAGCAATGAGCAGTTCTTC; CDR3aa: CASSESGGTSNEQFF
j_gene: TRBJ2-7; d_gene: -; abundance: -; v_gene: TRBV4-3; CDR3nt: TGCGCCAGCAGCCAAGGAAGGGCTAGCGTCTACGAGCAGTACTTC; CDR3aa: CASSQGRASVYEQYF
j_gene: TRBJ1-2; d_gene: -; abundance: -; v_gene: TRBV10-3; CDR3nt: TGTGCCATCACCCCAGATCTAGGACAGAGGAACTATGGCTACACCTTC; CDR3aa: CAITPDLGQRNYGYTF
j_gene: TRBJ2-3; d_gene: -; abundance: -; v_gene: TRBV5-1; CDR3nt: TGCGCCAGCAGCTTTAGGACTAGCACAGATACGCAGTATTTT; CDR3aa: CASSFRTSTDTQYF
j_gene: TRBJ2-7; d_gene: TRBD1; abundance: once; v_gene: TRBV14; CDR3nt: TGTGCCAGCAGCCAAGATGGACAGGGCTCCTACGAGCAGTACTTC; CDR3aa: CASSQDGQGSYEQYF
j_gene: TRBJ2-1; d_gene: TRBD1; abundance: -; v_gene: TRBV6-6; CDR3nt: TGTGCCAGCAGCATTCCCGGGACAGGGCCCAATGAGCAGTTCTTC; CDR3aa: CASSIPGTGPNEQFF
j_gene: TRBJ1-1; d_gene: -; abundance: -; v_gene: TRBV5-5; CDR3nt: TGTGCCAGCAGCTTGAGAGGGTCAGGGATCACTGAAGCTTTCTTT; CDR3aa: CASSLRGSGITEAFF
j_gene: TRBJ2-7; d_gene: TRBD2; abundance: -; v_gene: TRBV19; CDR3nt: TGTGCCAGTAGCGAACTAGCGGGAGGTTTCTACGAGCAGTACTTC; CDR3aa: CASSELAGGFYEQYF
j_gene: TRBJ2-7; d_gene: TRBD2; abundance: -; v_gene: TRBV5-4; CDR3nt: TGTGCCAGCAGCTTGGAACCTACCGGGACTAGCGACTTCGAGCAGTACTTC; CDR3aa: CASSLEPTGTSDFEQYF
j_gene: TRBJ2-5; d_gene: -; abundance: -; v_gene: TRBV2; CDR3nt: TGTGCCAGCCTAGAGGTTGAGACCCAGTACTTC; CDR3aa: CASLEVETQYF
j_gene: TRBJ1-1; d_gene: -; abundance: -; v_gene: TRBV7-2; CDR3nt: TGTGCCAGCAGCCGGGGATTATACAGGGCGAACACTGAAGCTTTCTTT; CDR3aa: CASSRGLYRANTEAFF
j_gene: TRBJ2-7; d_gene: -; abundance: -; v_gene: TRBV5-1; CDR3nt: TGCGCCAGCAGTCGGGGCATTCCTCCCTACGAGCAGTACTTC; CDR3aa: CASSRGIPPYEQYF
j_gene: TRBJ2-3; d_gene: TRBD2; abundance: -; v_gene: TRBV9; CDR3nt: TGTGCCAGCAGCGTATACCCTACTAGCGGGAGCGGCACAGATACGCAGTATTTT; CDR3aa: CASSVYPTSGSGTDTQYF
j_gene: TRBJ2-7; d_gene: TRBD2; abundance: -; v_gene: TRBV13; CDR3nt: TGTGCCAGCAGCTTAGAGGAGCGGGAGGGATCCTACGAGCAGTACTTC; CDR3aa: CASSLEEREGSYEQYF
j_gene: TRBJ1-3; d_gene: TRBD1; abundance: -; v_gene: TRBV15; CDR3nt: TGTGCCACCAGCGGAAGGACAGGGTCTGGAAACACCATATATTTT; CDR3aa: CATSGRTGSGNTIYF
j_gene: TRBJ2-1; d_gene: TRBD1; abundance: once; v_gene: TRBV7-9; CDR3nt: TGTGCCAGCAGCACAGGACAGGGGAAGAATGAGCAGTTCTTC; CDR3aa: CASSTGQGKNEQFF
j_gene: TRBJ2-3; d_gene: TRBD2; abundance: -; v_gene: TRBV5-4; CDR3nt: TGTGCCAGCAGCGCCACTAGCGAGCATACGCAGTATTTT; CDR3aa: CASSATSEHTQYF
j_gene: TRBJ2-1; d_gene: -; abundance: -; v_gene: TRBV27; CDR3nt: TGTGCCAGCAGTCCCACTAATTATGAGCAGTTCTTC; CDR3aa: CASSPTNYEQFF
j_gene: TRBJ2-2; d_gene: -; abundance: once; v_gene: TRBV29-1; CDR3nt: TGCAGCGCGCTCCTGGCCGGGACGGAAACCGGGGAGCTGTTTTTT; CDR3aa: CSALLAGTETGELFF
j_gene: TRBJ2-7; d_gene: -; abundance: -; v_gene: TRBV15; CDR3nt: TGTGCCACCAGCAGAGATGAAACGAGCTCCTACGAGCAGTACTTC; CDR3aa: CATSRDETSSYEQYF
j_gene: TRBJ2-2; d_gene: -; abundance: -; v_gene: TRBV29-1; CDR3nt: TGCAGCGTCAGCCTTCGGGGCTCCGGGGAGCTGTTTTTT; CDR3aa: CSVSLRGSGELFF
j_gene: TRBJ2-1; d_gene: -; abundance: once; v_gene: TRBV7-9; CDR3nt: TGTGCCAGCAGCTTCAACGGGGAACCAAACAATGAGCAGTTCTTC; CDR3aa: CASSFNGEPNNEQFF
j_gene: TRBJ1-3; d_gene: -; abundance: -; v_gene: TRBV15; CDR3nt: TGTGCCACCAGCAGAGAGGGGAGTCCTGGAAACACCATATATTTT; CDR3aa: CATSREGSPGNTIYF